The 6 T cell receptor beta chains presented below share a single source sample, sequenced in a study of cytomegalovirus exposure and HLA in healthy donors. The table came from immunoSEQ multiplex PCR; TCRdb's copy has only in-frame clones and leaves some out. The table has tens of thousands of clones, approximately 96% seen once. The sequencing input was PBMCs. The receptors come from a woman between 18 and 29 years old in good health and CMV-seropositive.

The rearrangement uses TRBV28 and TRBJ1-5, with 9 bases matching TRBD1. The CDR3 is made up of 16 amino acids. J was trimmed by 2 bases and V by 3 bases; bases with no gene match: 5. Germline V gives CDR1 MDHEN, CDR2 SYDVKM. The chain's CDR3 is CASSFNRGLGNQPQHF. CDR3 sequence (DNA): TGTGCCAGCAGTTTTAACAGGGGGCTGGGCAATCAGCCCCAGCATTTT.

This chain joins TRBV19 and TRBJ1-1; no firm D call. This CDR3 is 14 amino acids long. The V end was cut by 0 bases, the J end by 2 bases, with 7 bases between. CDR1 is LNHDA, CDR2 SQIVND, per germline (reference sequence). The CDR3 nucleotides are TGTGCCAGTAGTATAGATTCATCCAACACTGAAGCTTTCTTT. This encodes CASSIDSSNTEAFF.

V usage is TRBV4-1 and J usage is TRBJ1-2; D unresolved. Trimming took 0 bases from V and 8 from J, leaving 13 bases between them. The V gene's germline CDR1 is MGHRA and CDR2 YSYEKL. There are 14 residues in the CDR3. The CDR3 nucleotides read TGCGCCAGCAGCCAAGAAAAGGAGTTCGGGGGCTACACCTTC. Translation gives CASSQEKEFGGYTF.

The rearrangement links TRBV30 to TRBJ2-2; D uncertain. The CDR3 extends over 12 amino acids. Deletions cut 1 base from V and 6 bases from J, with 6 bases between. The V gene's germline CDR1 is GTSNPN and CDR2 SVGIG (reference sequence). The CDR3 sequence is CAWSDEPGELFF. As DNA, the CDR3 is TGTGCCTGGAGTGATGAGCCCGGGGAGCTGTTTTTT.

V is TRBV25-1 and J is TRBJ1-2, with D tentatively TRBD1 (5 bases). Trimming took off 6 bases at V and 2 bases at J, with 16 bases between the two ends. The CDR3 extends over 15 amino acids. The germline gives CDR1 MGHDK, CDR2 SYGVNS. The CDR3 region has the DNA TGTGCCAGCAGCGCCTGGGACTTCTCCAACTATGGCTACACCTTC. This codes for CASSAWDFSNYGYTF.

The chain uses TRBV14 and TRBJ2-7; 8 positions match TRBD1. Germline CDR1 is SGHDN and CDR2 is FVKESK. The CDR3 runs to 14 residues. Trimming at V came to 4 bases and at J to 1 base, leaving 3 bases not matched to a gene. This CDR3 is CASSPWDRSYEQYF. In DNA, the CDR3 is TGTGCCAGCAGCCCCTGGGACAGGTCCTACGAGCAGTACTTC.